This T cell receptor beta chain was identified in a study of cytomegalovirus exposure and HLA in healthy donors. The study, taken as a whole, reports: Across donors, most TCRs were seen rarely, yet some public ones were widespread. Among the sequence variants, a highly shared cluster was likely an artifact of sequencing. There were reportedly fewer N-insertions in an Asian-associated ancestry cluster than the roughly 700-donor mean, in a later analysis.

This CDR3 contains 16 residues. Germline V gene data show CDR1 as LNHDA and CDR2 as SQIVND (reference sequence). J was trimmed by 5 bases and V by 5 bases; bases with no gene match: 10. This clone was observed a few times. The target antigen is unknown. PCR employed 60 Vbeta and 13 Jbeta primers. The data were produced by immunoSEQ multiplex PCR, yet TCRdb's version contains in-frame clones alone and is incomplete. The sample consists of around 200,000 clones, just under 75% of them appearing once. This chain links TRBV19 with TRBJ2-7, with 12 nucleotides matching TRBD2. This clonotype was sampled from a woman aged 25 to 39 in good health and CMV-seropositive. Sequenced material: PBMCs. CDR3 amino acids: CASSVQLAGGRNEQYF. In DNA form, the CDR3 reads TGTGCCAGTAGTGTGCAACTAGCGGGAGGTCGAAACGAGCAGTACTTC.